Listed below are T cell receptor beta chains from one sample, sequenced in a study of T cell responses to AZD1222 COVID-19 vaccine. The method was immunoSEQ multiplex PCR; TCRdb's version includes in-frame clones alone and lacks a portion of them. The repertoire includes some 170,000 clones, about 92% of them detected once, and approximately 0.88% sits in the top ten. Sequencing used peripheral blood, obtained on day 0 of AZD1222 vaccination. These receptors all come from an adult in good health. Both conserved end residues are part of each CDR3. Each record gives: V gene, clone size, J gene, D gene, CDR3 DNA, CDR3 protein. A D gene is named only where the DNA matches it firmly. The listing skips clone size in some rows; elsewhere it reads once, few, many or a size class.

v_call: TRBV28; clone_size: NA; j_call: TRBJ2-7; d_call: TRBD1; cdr3_nt: TGTGCCAGCAGTTTCGGAACAGGGGTCTACGAGCAGTACTTC; cdr3_aa: CASSFGTGVYEQYF
v_call: TRBV2; clone_size: NA; j_call: TRBJ1-6; d_call: NA; cdr3_nt: TGTGCCAGCAGGGACCCTAGCTCCTATAATTCACCCCTCCACTTT; cdr3_aa: CASRDPSSYNSPLHF
v_call: TRBV12-3/TRBV12-4; clone_size: NA; j_call: TRBJ1-5; d_call: NA; cdr3_nt: TGTGCCAGCAGTTTAGGGGGGCCCCAGCATTTT; cdr3_aa: CASSLGGPQHF
v_call: TRBV18; clone_size: NA; j_call: TRBJ1-1; d_call: NA; cdr3_nt: TGTGCCAGCTCACCCTCTCCAGCTGACAGGGAAGCTTTCTTT; cdr3_aa: CASSPSPADREAFF
v_call: TRBV5-1; clone_size: few; j_call: TRBJ1-6; d_call: TRBD1; cdr3_nt: TGCGCCAGCAGCTTCGTGGGGACAGGCGGTAATTCACCCCTCCACTTT; cdr3_aa: CASSFVGTGGNSPLHF
v_call: TRBV6-5; clone_size: NA; j_call: TRBJ2-1; d_call: TRBD1; cdr3_nt: TGTGCCAGCCTCGGACAGGGGTTCAATGAGCAGTTCTTC; cdr3_aa: CASLGQGFNEQFF
v_call: TRBV2; clone_size: NA; j_call: TRBJ2-3; d_call: TRBD2; cdr3_nt: TGTGCCAGCACCGTGGGACTAGCGGGGCCCCCGAGCACAGATACGCAGTATTTT; cdr3_aa: CASTVGLAGPPSTDTQYF
v_call: TRBV28; clone_size: NA; j_call: TRBJ2-7; d_call: NA; cdr3_nt: TGTGCCAGCAGCCAAGAGCCCTACGAGCAGTACTTC; cdr3_aa: CASSQEPYEQYF
v_call: TRBV7-9; clone_size: once; j_call: TRBJ1-2; d_call: NA; cdr3_nt: TGTGCCAGCAGCTTAGGGCAGGTCCATGGCTACACCTTC; cdr3_aa: CASSLGQVHGYTF
v_call: TRBV28; clone_size: NA; j_call: TRBJ2-5; d_call: NA; cdr3_nt: TGTGCCAGCAGTTTAATGCAGGGTCTTCAGACCCAGTACTTC; cdr3_aa: CASSLMQGLQTQYF
v_call: TRBV11-2; clone_size: NA; j_call: TRBJ1-1; d_call: NA; cdr3_nt: TGTGCCAGCAGCTTAGTTTTGGGGGCTAACACTGAAGCTTTCTTT; cdr3_aa: CASSLVLGANTEAFF
v_call: TRBV18; clone_size: NA; j_call: TRBJ1-2; d_call: NA; cdr3_nt: TGTGCCAGCTCCGACAGTCCCTATGGCTACACCTTC; cdr3_aa: CASSDSPYGYTF
v_call: TRBV6-1; clone_size: NA; j_call: TRBJ2-1; d_call: NA; cdr3_nt: TGTGCCAGCAGTGAGGGGACCGAATTCTACAATGAGCAGTTCTTC; cdr3_aa: CASSEGTEFYNEQFF
v_call: TRBV18; clone_size: NA; j_call: TRBJ1-4; d_call: NA; cdr3_nt: TGTGCCAGCTCACCACCGGGGACTAATGAAAAACTGTTTTTT; cdr3_aa: CASSPPGTNEKLFF
v_call: TRBV6-1; clone_size: NA; j_call: TRBJ1-1; d_call: NA; cdr3_nt: TGTGCCAGCAGTCCGATGGGCACTGAAGCTTTCTTT; cdr3_aa: CASSPMGTEAFF
v_call: TRBV10-3; clone_size: NA; j_call: TRBJ1-1; d_call: TRBD1; cdr3_nt: TGTGCCATCAGTATAGACAGGGTGAACACTGAAGCTTTCTTT; cdr3_aa: CAISIDRVNTEAFF
v_call: TRBV19; clone_size: once; j_call: TRBJ1-5; d_call: NA; cdr3_nt: TGTGCCAGTAGTATAGGAGGGCGGAAGCCTCAGCATTTT; cdr3_aa: CASSIGGRKPQHF
v_call: TRBV6-5; clone_size: NA; j_call: TRBJ2-1; d_call: TRBD1; cdr3_nt: TGTGCCAGCAGTTACACCGGGACAGGGGGCAATGAGCAGTTCTTC; cdr3_aa: CASSYTGTGGNEQFF
v_call: TRBV4-2; clone_size: few; j_call: TRBJ2-5; d_call: NA; cdr3_nt: TGTGCCAGCAGCCAAGTGGGCGCTCCGAAGTACTTC; cdr3_aa: CASSQVGAPKYF
v_call: TRBV3-1/TRBV3-2; clone_size: NA; j_call: TRBJ1-2; d_call: NA; cdr3_nt: TGTGCCAGCAGCCAAGATTCCGGTGCCCACTATGGCTACACCTTC; cdr3_aa: CASSQDSGAHYGYTF
v_call: TRBV25-1; clone_size: NA; j_call: TRBJ2-1; d_call: TRBD2; cdr3_nt: TGTGCCAGCGGGCGGAGCGGGGGGGGTCAGGTTGAGCAGTTCTTC; cdr3_aa: CASGRSGGGQVEQFF
v_call: TRBV12-3/TRBV12-4; clone_size: NA; j_call: TRBJ1-2; d_call: NA; cdr3_nt: TGTGCCAGCAGTTTAGAAGGGTATGGCTACACCTTC; cdr3_aa: CASSLEGYGYTF
v_call: TRBV12-3/TRBV12-4; clone_size: NA; j_call: TRBJ2-7; d_call: NA; cdr3_nt: TGTGCCAGCAGTGGGCCTAAAAACGAGCAGTACTTC; cdr3_aa: CASSGPKNEQYF
v_call: TRBV10-3; clone_size: NA; j_call: TRBJ2-1; d_call: NA; cdr3_nt: TGTGCCATCAGTGACGACAGCCACTACAATGAGCAGTTCTTC; cdr3_aa: CAISDDSHYNEQFF
v_call: TRBV30; clone_size: NA; j_call: TRBJ1-6; d_call: TRBD1; cdr3_nt: TGTGCCTGGAGATCTATGGACAGGGATCGTTCACCCCTCCACTTT; cdr3_aa: CAWRSMDRDRSPLHF
v_call: TRBV4-1; clone_size: NA; j_call: TRBJ2-2; d_call: TRBD1; cdr3_nt: TGCGCCAGCAGCCAACGTCTGGGACAGGGGACGGTTACCGGGGAGCTGTTTTTT; cdr3_aa: CASSQRLGQGTVTGELFF
v_call: TRBV7-9; clone_size: NA; j_call: TRBJ1-2; d_call: TRBD1; cdr3_nt: TGTGCCAGCAGACCTCGGATCCGGGACAGGGATTTCTATGGCTACACCTTC; cdr3_aa: CASRPRIRDRDFYGYTF
v_call: TRBV25-1; clone_size: NA; j_call: TRBJ2-3; d_call: NA; cdr3_nt: TGTGCCAGCAGTAACAGGGGCACAGATACGCAGTATTTT; cdr3_aa: CASSNRGTDTQYF
v_call: TRBV7-8; clone_size: NA; j_call: TRBJ1-2; d_call: NA; cdr3_nt: TGTGCCAGCAGCTTAAAGGGGACTTTCATTGGCTACACCTTC; cdr3_aa: CASSLKGTFIGYTF
v_call: TRBV11-2; clone_size: NA; j_call: TRBJ2-5; d_call: TRBD2; cdr3_nt: TGTGCCAGCAGCTTAGGTGTTAGCGGGGGGGCCGGAGAGACCCAGTACTTC; cdr3_aa: CASSLGVSGGAGETQYF
v_call: TRBV7-9; clone_size: NA; j_call: TRBJ2-2; d_call: TRBD2; cdr3_nt: TGTGCCAGCAGCCGGGGGGGCGCCGGTTCGGGCGGGGAGCTGTTTTTT; cdr3_aa: CASSRGGAGSGGELFF
v_call: TRBV19; clone_size: NA; j_call: TRBJ1-1; d_call: NA; cdr3_nt: TGTGCCAGTAGTATGATGGGGGACACTGAAGCTTTCTTT; cdr3_aa: CASSMMGDTEAFF
v_call: TRBV3-1/TRBV3-2; clone_size: NA; j_call: TRBJ1-2; d_call: NA; cdr3_nt: TGTGCCAGCAGCCAAGTACAACAGGGAATGAGTGGCTACACCTTC; cdr3_aa: CASSQVQQGMSGYTF
v_call: TRBV5-4; clone_size: NA; j_call: TRBJ1-2; d_call: NA; cdr3_nt: TGTGCCAGCAGCAATGCGACAGGAAACTATGGCTACACCTTC; cdr3_aa: CASSNATGNYGYTF
v_call: TRBV10-1; clone_size: NA; j_call: TRBJ1-1; d_call: NA; cdr3_nt: TGCGCCAGCAGTGAGTCGGGGAGACAAGGAGCTTTCTTT; cdr3_aa: CASSESGRQGAFF
v_call: TRBV5-6; clone_size: NA; j_call: TRBJ1-1; d_call: NA; cdr3_nt: TGTGCCAGCAGCTCCTCCCCGGCTGGGACGGCTGAAGCTTTCTTT; cdr3_aa: CASSSSPAGTAEAFF
v_call: TRBV10-3; clone_size: NA; j_call: TRBJ2-2; d_call: NA; cdr3_nt: TGTGCCATCGAACAGAGGGACGGCACCGGGGAGCTGTTTTTT; cdr3_aa: CAIEQRDGTGELFF
v_call: TRBV9; clone_size: NA; j_call: TRBJ2-1; d_call: NA; cdr3_nt: TGTGCCAGCAGCCCCCACTACAATGAGCAGTTCTTC; cdr3_aa: CASSPHYNEQFF
v_call: TRBV12-3/TRBV12-4; clone_size: NA; j_call: TRBJ2-3; d_call: NA; cdr3_nt: TGTGCCAGCAACCTGGTTAGCACAGATACGCAGTATTTT; cdr3_aa: CASNLVSTDTQYF
v_call: TRBV2; clone_size: NA; j_call: TRBJ1-4; d_call: NA; cdr3_nt: TGTGCCAGCAGCCATACTAAACAGGGAGATGAAAAACTGTTTTTT; cdr3_aa: CASSHTKQGDEKLFF
v_call: TRBV3-1/TRBV3-2; clone_size: NA; j_call: TRBJ2-2; d_call: TRBD1; cdr3_nt: TGTGCCAGCAGCCCGTGGACAGGGAACACCGGGGAGCTGTTTTTT; cdr3_aa: CASSPWTGNTGELFF
v_call: TRBV11-1; clone_size: NA; j_call: TRBJ1-2; d_call: NA; cdr3_nt: TGTGCCAGCAGCTTAGCGCCGGGTGCGGGCTATGGCTACACCTTC; cdr3_aa: CASSLAPGAGYGYTF
v_call: TRBV14; clone_size: NA; j_call: TRBJ2-3; d_call: TRBD2; cdr3_nt: TGTGCCAGCAGCCAAGTTAGGGGGACTAGCGGGGACACAGATACGCAGTATTTT; cdr3_aa: CASSQVRGTSGDTDTQYF
v_call: TRBV6-5; clone_size: NA; j_call: TRBJ1-2; d_call: TRBD1; cdr3_nt: TGTGCCAGCAGTTTGGAGGGGGCGCTTCGCGGGGACTACACCTTC; cdr3_aa: CASSLEGALRGDYTF
v_call: TRBV7-2; clone_size: NA; j_call: TRBJ1-1; d_call: NA; cdr3_nt: TGTGCCAGTTCCTTTTTCACTGAAGCTTTCTTT; cdr3_aa: CASSFFTEAFF
v_call: TRBV19; clone_size: NA; j_call: TRBJ1-5; d_call: NA; cdr3_nt: TGTGCCAGTAGTATCTACCCCACTCCCGCAGGGATGGATCAGCCCCAGCATTTT; cdr3_aa: CASSIYPTPAGMDQPQHF
v_call: TRBV7-9; clone_size: NA; j_call: TRBJ1-2; d_call: TRBD1; cdr3_nt: TGTGCCAGCAGCTTAGCCTCGGGGACAGCTGATGGCTACACCTTC; cdr3_aa: CASSLASGTADGYTF
v_call: TRBV19; clone_size: NA; j_call: TRBJ2-3; d_call: TRBD1; cdr3_nt: TGTGCCAGTAGTATGGTTGGCCGGGACAGGGGGCGCGGACCAGATACGCAGTATTTT; cdr3_aa: CASSMVGRDRGRGPDTQYF
v_call: TRBV15; clone_size: NA; j_call: TRBJ1-4; d_call: NA; cdr3_nt: TGTGCCACCAGCAGACTGGACAGCACAGAAAAACTGTTTTTT; cdr3_aa: CATSRLDSTEKLFF
v_call: TRBV7-9; clone_size: NA; j_call: TRBJ2-3; d_call: NA; cdr3_nt: TGTGCCAGCAACCAAGGGGGGTTCACAGATACGCAGTATTTT; cdr3_aa: CASNQGGFTDTQYF
v_call: TRBV5-3; clone_size: NA; j_call: TRBJ2-1; d_call: NA; cdr3_nt: TGTGCCAGAAGCTTGTTGGGGCAGTCGATTTCCGGGAATGAGCAGTTCTTC; cdr3_aa: CARSLLGQSISGNEQFF
v_call: TRBV7-7; clone_size: NA; j_call: TRBJ2-1; d_call: NA; cdr3_nt: TGTGCTAGCAGCTTAGGCCTCGGCAATGAGCAGTTCTTC; cdr3_aa: CASSLGLGNEQFF
v_call: TRBV28; clone_size: NA; j_call: TRBJ1-3; d_call: NA; cdr3_nt: TGTGCCAGCAGTTTACGGCAGGGTTACTCTGGAAACACCATATATTTT; cdr3_aa: CASSLRQGYSGNTIYF
v_call: TRBV5-8; clone_size: NA; j_call: TRBJ1-1; d_call: NA; cdr3_nt: TGTGCCAGCAGCACCGGGACAAAGTACACTGAAGCTTTCTTT; cdr3_aa: CASSTGTKYTEAFF
v_call: TRBV18; clone_size: NA; j_call: TRBJ1-5; d_call: NA; cdr3_nt: TGTGCCAGCTCACCACCTGGGGGGGCCGGGCAGCCCCAGCATTTT; cdr3_aa: CASSPPGGAGQPQHF